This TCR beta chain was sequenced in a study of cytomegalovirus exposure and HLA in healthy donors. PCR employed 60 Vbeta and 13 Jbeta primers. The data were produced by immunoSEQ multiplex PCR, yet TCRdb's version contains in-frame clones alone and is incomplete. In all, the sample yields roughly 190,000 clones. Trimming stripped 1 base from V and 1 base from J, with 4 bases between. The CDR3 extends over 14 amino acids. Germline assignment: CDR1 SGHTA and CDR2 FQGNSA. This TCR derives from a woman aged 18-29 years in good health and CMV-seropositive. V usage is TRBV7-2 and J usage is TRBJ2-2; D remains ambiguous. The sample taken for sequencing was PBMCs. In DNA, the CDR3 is TGTGCCAGCAGCTTAGTCTTGAACACCGGGGAGCTGTTTTTT. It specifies CASSLVLNTGELFF.